What follows is one TCR beta chain and its context. Its antigen remains unknown. This sample is drawn from a study of T cell repertoires in cytomegalovirus infection. Study in general: Public TCR beta signatures indicated both CMV infection and matching HLA type. General study findings and limits: The study identified carriers of CMV plus the relevant HLA from cumulative public TCR beta family frequency. The ex vivo response was dominated by HLA-C-restricted CMV-specific TCR beta clonotypes.

TCRdb fed the reads into MiXCR, producing one record per CDR3 protein. The sample has over 300,000 distinct CDR3 sequences, 15% to 20% seen once. The CDR3 is 14 amino acids. The V and J ends lost 2 bases and 11 bases respectively, with 15 bases between them. From germline, CDR1 is SEHNR and CDR2 FQNEAQ (reference sequence). This sequence originates from a human donor in good health (CMV status not recorded). Some clones in this sample may be carry-over from other donors' samples. The sequenced material came from PBMCs. The rearrangement uses TRBV7-9 and TRBJ2-2; D uncertain. The CDR3 here is CASSLRRRSTELFF. In nucleotides, the CDR3 is TGTGCCAGCAGCTTACGCCGCCGGTCTACCGAGCTGTTTTTT.